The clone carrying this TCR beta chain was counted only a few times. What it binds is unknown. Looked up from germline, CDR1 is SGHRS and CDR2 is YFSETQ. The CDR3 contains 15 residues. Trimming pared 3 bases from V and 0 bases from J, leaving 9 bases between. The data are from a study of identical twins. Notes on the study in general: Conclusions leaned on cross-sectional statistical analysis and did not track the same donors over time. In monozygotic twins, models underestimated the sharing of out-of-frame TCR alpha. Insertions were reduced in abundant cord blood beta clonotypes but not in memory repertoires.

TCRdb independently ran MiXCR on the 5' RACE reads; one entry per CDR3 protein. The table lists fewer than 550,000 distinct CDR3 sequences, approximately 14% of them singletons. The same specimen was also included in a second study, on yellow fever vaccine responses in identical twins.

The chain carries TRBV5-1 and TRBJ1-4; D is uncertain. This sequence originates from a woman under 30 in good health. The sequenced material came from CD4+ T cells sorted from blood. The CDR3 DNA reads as TGCGCCAGCAGCTCGGACGGATCAACTAATGAAAAACTGTTTTTT. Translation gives CASSSDGSTNEKLFF.